This T cell receptor beta chain was retrieved from a study of Graves' ophthalmopathy and Graves' hyperthyroidism. Turning to the study itself: Over 18 months of follow-up, stable hyperthyroidism required that no ophthalmopathy appear. Notes on the study in general: Most expanded thyroid clonotypes above 0.001 frequency also appeared in blood. The model predicted ophthalmopathy progression with around 70% sensitivity and approximately 72% specificity.

CDR3 length equals 17 residues. With 5 bases clipped from V and 5 bases from J, the junction kept 8 bases outside the gene matches. Germline V gene data show CDR1 as KGHDR and CDR2 as SFDVKD. This clonotype was picked up many times. Its antigen is not known. The study amplified TCR beta CDR3 regions using RNA transcripts. RT-PCR was first run with HTBI primers, then multiplex PCR in a second round. TCRdb analysed the multiplex PCR reads with MiXCR anew, one entry per CDR3 protein. The sample has over a million distinct CDR3 sequences, about 40% seen once. The rearrangement links TRBV24-1 to TRBJ2-2, with 12 bases fitting TRBD1. This TCR came from an adult man with Graves' hyperthyroidism. The sample taken for sequencing was peripheral blood or thyroid tissue (not recorded which). CDR3 sequence: CATSGPGTGGETGELFF. Here the CDR3 DNA reads TGTGCCACCAGTGGACCCGGGACAGGGGGCGAAACCGGGGAGCTGTTTTTT.